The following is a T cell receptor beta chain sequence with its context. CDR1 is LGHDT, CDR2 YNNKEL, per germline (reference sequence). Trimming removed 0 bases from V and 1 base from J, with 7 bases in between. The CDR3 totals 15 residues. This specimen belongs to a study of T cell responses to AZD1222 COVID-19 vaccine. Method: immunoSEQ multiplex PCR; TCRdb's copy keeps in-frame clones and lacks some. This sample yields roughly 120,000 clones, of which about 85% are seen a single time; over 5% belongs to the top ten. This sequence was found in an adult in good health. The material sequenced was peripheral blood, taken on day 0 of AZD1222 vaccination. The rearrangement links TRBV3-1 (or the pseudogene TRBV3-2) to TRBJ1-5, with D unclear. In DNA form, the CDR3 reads TGTGCCAGCAGCCAAGAGTGGGGAAGCAATCAGCCCCAGCATTTT. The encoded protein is CASSQEWGSNQPQHF.